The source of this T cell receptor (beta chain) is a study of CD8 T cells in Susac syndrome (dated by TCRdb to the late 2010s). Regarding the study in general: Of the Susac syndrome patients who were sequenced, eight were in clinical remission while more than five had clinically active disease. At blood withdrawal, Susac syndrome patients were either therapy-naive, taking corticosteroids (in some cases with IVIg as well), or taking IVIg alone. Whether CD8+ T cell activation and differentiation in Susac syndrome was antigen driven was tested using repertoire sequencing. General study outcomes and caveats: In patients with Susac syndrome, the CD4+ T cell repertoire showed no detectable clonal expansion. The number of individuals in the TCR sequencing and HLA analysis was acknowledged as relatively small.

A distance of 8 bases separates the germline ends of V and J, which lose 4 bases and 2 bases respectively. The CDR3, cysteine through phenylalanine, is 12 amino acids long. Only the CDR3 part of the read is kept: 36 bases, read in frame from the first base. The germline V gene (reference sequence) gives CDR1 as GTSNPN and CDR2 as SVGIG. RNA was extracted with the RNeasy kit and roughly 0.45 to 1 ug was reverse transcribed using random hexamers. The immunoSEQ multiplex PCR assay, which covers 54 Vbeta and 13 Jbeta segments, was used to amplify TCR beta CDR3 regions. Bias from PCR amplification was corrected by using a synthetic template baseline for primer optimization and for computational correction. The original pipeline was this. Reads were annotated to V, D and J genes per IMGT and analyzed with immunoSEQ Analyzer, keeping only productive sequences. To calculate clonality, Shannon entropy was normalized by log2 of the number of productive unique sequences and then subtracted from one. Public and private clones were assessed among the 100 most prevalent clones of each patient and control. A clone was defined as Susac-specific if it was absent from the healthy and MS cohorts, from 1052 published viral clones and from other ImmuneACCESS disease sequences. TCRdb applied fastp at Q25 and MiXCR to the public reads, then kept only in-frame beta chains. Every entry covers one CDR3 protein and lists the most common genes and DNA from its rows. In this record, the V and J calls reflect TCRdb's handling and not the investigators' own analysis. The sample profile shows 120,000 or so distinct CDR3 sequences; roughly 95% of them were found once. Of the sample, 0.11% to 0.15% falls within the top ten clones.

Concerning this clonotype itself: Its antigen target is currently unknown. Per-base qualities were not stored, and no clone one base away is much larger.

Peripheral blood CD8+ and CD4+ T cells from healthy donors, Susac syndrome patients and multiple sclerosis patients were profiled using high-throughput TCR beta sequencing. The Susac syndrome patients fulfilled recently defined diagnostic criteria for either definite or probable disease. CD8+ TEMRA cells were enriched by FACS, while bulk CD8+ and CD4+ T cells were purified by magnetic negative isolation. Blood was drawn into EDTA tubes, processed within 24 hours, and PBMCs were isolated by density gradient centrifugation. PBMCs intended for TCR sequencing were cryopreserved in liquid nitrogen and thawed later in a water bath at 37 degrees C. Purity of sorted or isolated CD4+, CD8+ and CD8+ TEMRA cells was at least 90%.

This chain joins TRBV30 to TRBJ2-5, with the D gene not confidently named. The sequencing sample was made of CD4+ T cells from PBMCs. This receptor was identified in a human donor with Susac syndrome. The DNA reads TGTGCCTGGAACGCCCTGCAAGAGACCCAGTACTTC. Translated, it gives CAWNALQETQYF.